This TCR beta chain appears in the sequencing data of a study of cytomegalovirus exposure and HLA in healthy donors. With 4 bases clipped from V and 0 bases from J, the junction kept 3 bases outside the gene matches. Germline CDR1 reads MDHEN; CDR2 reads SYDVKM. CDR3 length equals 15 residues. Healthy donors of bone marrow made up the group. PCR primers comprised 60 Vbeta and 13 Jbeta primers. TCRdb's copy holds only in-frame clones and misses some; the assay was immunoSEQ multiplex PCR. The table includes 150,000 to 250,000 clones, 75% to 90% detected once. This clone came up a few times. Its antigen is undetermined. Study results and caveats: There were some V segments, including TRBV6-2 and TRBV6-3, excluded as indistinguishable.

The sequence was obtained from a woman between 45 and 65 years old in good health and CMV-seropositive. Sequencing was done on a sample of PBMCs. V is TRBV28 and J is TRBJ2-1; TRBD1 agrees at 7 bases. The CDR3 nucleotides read TGTGCCAGCAGTTCCGGGACAGTCTCCTACAATGAGCAGTTCTTC. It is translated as CASSSGTVSYNEQFF.